These 8 T cell receptor beta chains came from one sample sequenced in a study of blood T cell repertoires in COVID-19. Data came from immunoSEQ multiplex PCR; TCRdb stores just in-frame clones and leaves some out. The sample includes approximately 230,000 clones, approximately 82% of them seen just once. The sequencing input was PBMCs or T cells enriched from blood (not recorded which). The receptor source for this set is a man aged 35 to 55 who had recovered from COVID-19.

The chain recombines TRBV30 with TRBJ2-7, with 9 bases aligning to TRBD1. Germline CDR1 is GTSNPN and CDR2 is SVGIG (reference sequence). With 1 base clipped from V and 2 bases from J, the junction kept 3 bases outside the gene matches. This CDR3 spans 14 amino acids. The CDR3, as DNA: TGTGCCTGGAGTGAGGACAGGGGTGCCTACGAGCAGTACTTC. Protein sequence: CAWSEDRGAYEQYF.

The chain links TRBV10-3 to TRBJ1-5, with a possible D match to TRBD1 (6 bases). CDR3 length: 13 residues. CDR1 is ENHRY, CDR2 SYGVKD, per germline. Deletions cut 11 bases from V and 0 bases from J, with 11 bases between. The CDR3, as DNA: TGTGCCTCACAGGGTTATAGCAATCAGCCCCAGCATTTT. Its translation is CASQGYSNQPQHF.

V gene TRBV15 combines with J gene TRBJ1-5, with a possible D match to TRBD1 (5 bases). CDR1 is LNHNV, CDR2 YYDKDF, per germline (reference sequence). V was cut by 6 bases and J by 8 bases, with 17 bases left in between. The CDR3 extends over 14 amino acids. The CDR3 spells CATRLGWEGEPQHF. CDR3 DNA: TGTGCCACCAGATTGGGTTGGGAAGGGGAGCCCCAGCATTTT.

This clone was seen just once. The chain recombines TRBV5-1 with TRBJ1-5; 8 positions agree with TRBD1. V was clipped by 2 bases and J by 5 bases; unmatched bases: 6. Germline V gene sequence: CDR1 SGHRS, CDR2 YFSETQ. This CDR3 is 15 amino acids long. The CDR3 reads CASSLQGDPYQPQHF. CDR3 sequence (DNA): TGCGCCAGCAGCTTACAGGGGGACCCTTATCAGCCCCAGCATTTT.

The chain joins TRBV10-3 to TRBJ2-7; D unclear. The ends were cut back, 4 bases at V and 3 bases at J, with 4 bases in the middle. The CDR3 is made up of 11 amino acids. Germline V gene lookup returns CDR1 ENHRY and CDR2 SYGVKD. The chain's CDR3 is CAISAHYEQYF. DNA for the CDR3: TGTGCCATCAGTGCCCACTACGAGCAGTACTTC.

The chain uses TRBV6-1 and TRBJ1-1; D is unresolved. CDR1 is MNHNS, CDR2 SASEGT, per germline. Trimming shortened V by 1 base and J by 4 bases, and 10 bases separated the two germline ends. The CDR3 has 14 amino acids. Here the CDR3 reads CASSEDSYPTEAFF. CDR3 in DNA: TGTGCCAGCAGTGAAGATTCCTACCCCACTGAAGCTTTCTTT.

The chain has TRBV5-1 and TRBJ2-3; 15 nucleotides match TRBD2. The germline V gene has CDR1 SGHRS and CDR2 YFSETQ. With V trimmed by 2 bases and J by 6 bases, 7 bases remained unmatched. The CDR3 sequence is 17 residues long. CDR3 nucleotide sequence: TGCGCCAGCAGCTTTGGACTAGCGGGGGGGACCCCCGATACGCAGTATTTT. Protein sequence: CASSFGLAGGTPDTQYF.

The rearrangement links TRBV19 to TRBJ1-6; the D gene is possibly TRBD1 (6 bases). Trimming removed 4 bases from V and 10 bases from J, with 17 bases in between. The germline V gene encodes CDR1 LNHDA and CDR2 SQIVND (reference sequence). This CDR3 comprises 15 residues. For the CDR3, the DNA is TGTGCCAGTAGTACTCAGGGGAGCTCCGTCTCACCCCTCCACTTT. Amino acid sequence: CASSTQGSSVSPLHF. The full variable domain, in which reference TRBV19 and TRBJ1-6 provide the parts outside the CDR3, is DGGITQSPKYLFRKEGQNVTLSCEQNLNHDAMYWYRQDPGQGLRLIYYSQIVNDFQKGDIAEGYSVSREKKESFPLTVTSAQKNPTAFYLCASSTQGSSVSPLHFGNGTRLTVT.